The T cell receptor (beta chain) described here comes from a study of blood T cell repertoires in COVID-19. Study-level information: The United States, Italy and Spain provided the acute and convalescent COVID-19 samples. PBMCs, B-cell-depleted T cells, or T cells provided the cDNA or gDNA that made up the material.

Authors' methods: It was from reference gene primer amplification that nucleated cell counts were estimated. The protocol was immunoSEQ multiplex PCR, while the TCRdb copy is restricted to in-frame clones and leaves out a portion. V, J and clone size are those of that table, while D and trimming were read from the DNA. This table has a few hundred thousand clones, about 80% appearing once. The sequencing input was peripheral blood. This TCR was recovered from an older man with acute or convalescent COVID-19.

CDR3 residues: CASSQEALILAGYNEQFF. The CDR3, as DNA: TGCGCCAGCAGCCAAGAAGCCCTTATACTAGCGGGCTACAATGAGCAGTTCTTC. V is TRBV4-1 and J is TRBJ2-1; 9 nucleotides agree with TRBD2. This CDR3 spans 18 amino acids. The germline V gene encodes CDR1 MGHRA and CDR2 YSYEKL. V shed 0 bases and J 3 bases; nucleotides not matched to a gene: 9.